One T cell receptor (beta chain) is described in this entry. Both iRepertoire HTBI primers and Arm-PCR of CDR3 regions were used to build the TCR beta libraries. TCRdb fed the multiplex PCR reads into MiXCR, producing one record per CDR3 protein. This sample has roughly 450,000 distinct CDR3 sequences, with under 25% found just once. CDR1 is DFQATT, CDR2 SNEGSKA, per germline (reference sequence). The CDR3 length is 14 residues. The V gene lost 6 bases and the J gene lost 0 bases, with 12 bases spanning the gap. The data originate from a study of regulatory T cells in long-lasting Graves disease. This sample's time point: persistent/refractory GD, antithyroid drugs over 5 years with positive TRAb. Preparation of the TCR library used RNA extracted from PBMCs.

V is TRBV20-1 and J is TRBJ1-3, with TRBD1 as a possible D gene (6 bases). Sequencing was performed on peripheral blood mononuclear cells (PBMCs), taken when the disease was refractory, from a patient treated with antithyroid drugs. The TCR comes from a female donor with Graves disease. CDR3 sequence: CSARGRDSGNTIYF. CDR3 nucleotides: TGCAGTGCCAGGGGCAGAGACTCTGGAAACACCATATATTTT.